A selection of T cell receptor beta chains follows, all from one sample in a study of CD4 T cells in relation to SARS-CoV-2 and coronaviruses. The method was immunoSEQ multiplex PCR; TCRdb's version includes in-frame clones alone and lacks a portion of them. This table has 58,000 or so clones, around 92% appearing once. Sequenced input: naive CD4+ T cells from PBMCs. These receptors came from an adult with COVID-19. Each CDR3 is given with its conserved first and last residue. A D gene is named only where the DNA matches it firmly.

V gene	J gene	D gene	CDR3 protein
TRBV3-1/TRBV3-2	TRBJ2-5	NA	CASSQFGLQETQYF
TRBV28	TRBJ1-1	NA	CASSLSAPNTEAFF
TRBV25-1	TRBJ1-1	NA	CARGTHTEAFF
TRBV6-5	TRBJ2-5	NA	CASRLSGETQYF
TRBV4-1	TRBJ2-7	NA	CASSQASSRLEQYF
TRBV6-5	TRBJ2-5	TRBD1	CASSKGQPTGETQYF
TRBV4-2	TRBJ2-1	NA	CASSQDGTRSYNEQFF
TRBV25-1	TRBJ2-3	TRBD1	CASSDSGGADTQYF
TRBV10-3	TRBJ1-5	TRBD1	CAISPDRDRGQPQHF
TRBV7-2	TRBJ2-1	NA	CASSLREVSYNEQFF
TRBV4-2	TRBJ1-4	NA	CASSQSPWDREKLFF
TRBV7-8	TRBJ1-4	NA	CASSRTGIGEKLFF
TRBV2	TRBJ2-7	NA	CASRLRGLVYEQYF
TRBV27	TRBJ2-3	TRBD2	CASSLGLAENTDTQYF
TRBV29-1	TRBJ2-7	NA	CSAPWTSSYEQYF